This T cell receptor (beta chain) came from a study of T cells after posttransplantation cyclophosphamide. Study-level results: Later post-transplant blood repertoires were often dominated by donor CD8+ memory clones. Tissue-infiltrating T cells from skin or gut overlapped little with blood T cells.

This clone was observed many times. Its specificity is not known. With 8 bases removed from V and 4 bases from J, the gap between germline ends came to 20 bases. The CDR3 length is 15 residues. From germline, CDR1 is LNHDA and CDR2 SQIVND (reference sequence). The assay was immunoSEQ multiplex PCR, and TCRdb's table has in-frame clones only and misses some. The specimen has 45,000 to 55,000 clones, none found just once. This receptor was taken from a man between 40 and 49 years old in good health, CMV-negative, and a related stem cell transplant donor. The sequenced sample consisted of PBMCs. The J gene is TRBJ2-5, the V gene TRBV19; no reliable D call. The CDR3 region has the DNA TGTGCCAGTTCGAGTTTAAGTGGTGATCTAGAGACCCAGTACTTC. As protein: CASSSLSGDLETQYF.